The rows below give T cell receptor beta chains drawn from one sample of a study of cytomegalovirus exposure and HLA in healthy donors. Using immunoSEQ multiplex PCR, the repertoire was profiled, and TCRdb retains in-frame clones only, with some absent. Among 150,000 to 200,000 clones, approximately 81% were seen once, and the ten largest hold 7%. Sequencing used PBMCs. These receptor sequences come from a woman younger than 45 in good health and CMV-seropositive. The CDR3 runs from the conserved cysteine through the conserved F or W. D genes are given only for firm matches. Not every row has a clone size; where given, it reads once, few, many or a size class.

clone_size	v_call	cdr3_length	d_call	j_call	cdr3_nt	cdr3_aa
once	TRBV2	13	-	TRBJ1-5	TGTGCCAGCGGTTGGCAGGGCAATCAGCCCCAGCATTTT	CASGWQGNQPQHF
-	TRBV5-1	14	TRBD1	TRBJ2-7	TGCGCCAGCAGCCTATCGACAGGGGCGAGCGAGCAGTACTTC	CASSLSTGASEQYF
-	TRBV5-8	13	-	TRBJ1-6	TGTGCCAGCAGGTGGGCCACAAATTCACCCCTCCACTTT	CASRWATNSPLHF
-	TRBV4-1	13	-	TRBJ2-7	TGCGCCAGCAGCCTAGGGGTAACCTACGAGCAGTACTTC	CASSLGVTYEQYF
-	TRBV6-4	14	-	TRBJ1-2	TGTGCCAGCAGTGACCCCGACAGAACCTATGGCTACACCTTC	CASSDPDRTYGYTF
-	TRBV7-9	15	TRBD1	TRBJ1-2	TGTGCCAGCACCTCCGGGAACCAGGGGGTTAGGGGCTACACCTTC	CASTSGNQGVRGYTF
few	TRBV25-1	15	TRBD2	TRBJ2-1	TGTGCCAGCAGTGAATCCAGCGGGGGAAAGAGTGAGCAGTTCTTC	CASSESSGGKSEQFF
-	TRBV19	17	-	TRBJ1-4	TGTGCCAGTAGACGGGGAATGTTATCCGCAACTAATGAAAAACTGTTTTTT	CASRRGMLSATNEKLFF
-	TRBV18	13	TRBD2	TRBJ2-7	TGTGCCAGCTCAATAGGACTAGCCTACGAGCAGTACTTC	CASSIGLAYEQYF
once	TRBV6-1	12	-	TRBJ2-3	TGTGCCAGCAGTGCCCCTACAGATACGCAGTATTTT	CASSAPTDTQYF
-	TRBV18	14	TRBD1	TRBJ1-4	TGTGCCAGCTCACCCGGGACAGTTAATGAAAAACTGTTTTTT	CASSPGTVNEKLFF
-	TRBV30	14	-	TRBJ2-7	TGTGCCGGGATCCTCGAGGTAAGCTCCTACGAGCAGTACTTC	CAGILEVSSYEQYF